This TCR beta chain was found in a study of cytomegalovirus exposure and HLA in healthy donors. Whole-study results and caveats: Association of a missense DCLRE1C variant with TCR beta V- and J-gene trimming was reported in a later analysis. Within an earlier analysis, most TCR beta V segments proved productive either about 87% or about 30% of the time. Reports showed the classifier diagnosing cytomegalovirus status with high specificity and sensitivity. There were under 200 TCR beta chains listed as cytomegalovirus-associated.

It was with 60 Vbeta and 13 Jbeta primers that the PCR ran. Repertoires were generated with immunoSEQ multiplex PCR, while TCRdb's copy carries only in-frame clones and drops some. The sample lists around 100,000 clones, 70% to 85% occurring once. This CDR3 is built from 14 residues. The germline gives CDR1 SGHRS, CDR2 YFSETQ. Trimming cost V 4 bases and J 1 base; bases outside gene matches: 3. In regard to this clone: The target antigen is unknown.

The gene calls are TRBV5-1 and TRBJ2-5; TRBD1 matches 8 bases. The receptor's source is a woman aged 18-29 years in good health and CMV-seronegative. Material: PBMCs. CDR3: CASSVGTGQETQYF. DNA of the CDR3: TGCGCCAGCAGCGTCGGGACAGGCCAAGAGACCCAGTACTTC.